This T cell receptor (beta chain) was obtained from a study of T cells in localized non-small cell lung cancer. Germline CDR1 and CDR2: SGHNT and YENEEA. V was clipped by 6 bases and J by 0 bases, with 11 bases between them. The CDR3 has 14 amino acids. The table came from immunoSEQ multiplex PCR; TCRdb's copy has only in-frame clones and leaves some out. Seen here are about 1,600 clones, 17% observed once, and the top ten hold approximately 10%. Samples of adjacent lung (free of atypia) were collected at least 2 cm from the tumor margin. By share, this clone counts as medium-sized. The chain employs TRBV11-3 and TRBJ2-5; D gene uncertain. This clonotype was obtained from a male donor older than 55 with stage III squamous cell lung carcinoma. The sample here was normal lung tissue next to the tumor, taken before any cancer treatment. The CDR3 sequence is CASRPAAHQETQYF. In nucleotides, the CDR3 is TGTGCCAGCAGACCAGCAGCGCACCAAGAGACCCAGTACTTC.